The sequence of this T cell receptor (beta chain) was determined in a study of T cell responses to AZD1222 COVID-19 vaccine. Overall study findings and caveats: Spike-spanning, vaccine-associated CD4 TCRs were dominant at 160-218 and 743-854. Clonal diversity may have been underestimated, and the donors were mostly white British, with more females than males. Breadth and depth of Spike-specific TCRs rose after two AZD1222 doses.

Points on this clone: The antigen remains unidentified.

TCRdb keeps only in-frame clones here, not all; method: immunoSEQ multiplex PCR. The table lists some 96,000 clones, approximately 87% of them singletons. The CDR3 runs 14 residues. The germline gives CDR1 KGHSH, CDR2 LQKENI. The V end lost 0 bases, the J end lost 4 bases, and 6 bases lay between the germline ends. The chain is built from TRBV18 and TRBJ2-2; unclear D gene. The sequencing here drew on peripheral blood, taken on day 0 of AZD1222 vaccination. This TCR was sampled from an adult in good health. CDR3 region: CASSPPAFTGELFF. CDR3 DNA sequence: TGTGCCAGCTCACCACCCGCATTCACCGGGGAGCTGTTTTTT.